This entry describes one T cell receptor beta chain. The data derive from a study of blood T cell repertoires in COVID-19. Study-wide background: Material from acute and convalescent COVID-19 was sourced from the United States, Italy and Spain. From T cells, B-cell-depleted T cells, or PBMCs came the material, which was cDNA or gDNA.

Sequenced by immunoSEQ multiplex PCR; TCRdb stores in-frame clones only, minus some. The table lists 430,000 or so clones, nearly 90% of them singletons. Exposed participants encountered a COVID-19 case during the 2 weeks preceding study entry. The germline V gene has CDR1 GTSNPN and CDR2 SVGIG (reference sequence). The germline V and J ends were trimmed by 4 bases and 0 bases, with 12 bases remaining between them. The CDR3 is 14 amino acids. Source material: PBMCs or T cells enriched from blood (not recorded which). This receptor was taken from a woman aged 18-29 years who had been exposed to COVID-19. This chain connects TRBV30 to TRBJ1-1; the D gene is possibly TRBD1 (6 bases). Written as DNA, the CDR3 is TGTGCCTGGACCCGGACAGTCATGAACACTGAAGCTTTCTTT. It encodes CAWTRTVMNTEAFF.